One and the same sample provided the 21 T cell receptor beta chains below, sequenced in a study of blood T cell repertoires in COVID-19. Data came from immunoSEQ multiplex PCR; TCRdb stores just in-frame clones and leaves some out. Among approximately 300,000 clones listed, over 75% were seen once. Material: peripheral blood. These receptors came from a human donor with COVID-19, enrolled during active disease. The donor label of this sample is uncertain.

This chain links TRBV2 with TRBJ1-4; 9 nucleotides line up with TRBD1. The germline V gene has CDR1 SNHLY and CDR2 FYNNEI. Trimming removed 3 bases from V and 8 bases from J; junction bases left unmatched: 16. This CDR3 is built from 18 residues. The CDR3 sequence: CASSDGFFGTGSSEKLFF. The CDR3 DNA follows: TGTGCCAGCAGTGATGGGTTTTTTGGGACAGGGTCTTCCGAAAAACTGTTTTTT.

Remarks on this clone: Possible read error: a much larger clone is one base away. V usage is TRBV14 and J usage is TRBJ1-1, with D uncertain. V was trimmed by 4 bases and J by 1 base, leaving 4 bases between them. The V gene's germline CDR1 is SGHDN and CDR2 FVKESK. The CDR3 is 12 amino acids. The DNA of the CDR3 is TGTGCCAGCAGCCGGAGGAACACTGAAGCTTTCTTT. It is translated as CASSRRNTEAFF.

The V gene is TRBV19, the J gene TRBJ2-7; D is perhaps TRBD2 (5 bases). V shed 6 bases and J shed 4 bases, with 28 bases lying between them. Germline assignment: CDR1 LNHDA and CDR2 SQIVND (reference sequence). CDR3 length: 18 amino acids. CDR3 residues: CASSPILTDRVTSYEQYF. Written as DNA, the CDR3 is TGTGCCAGTAGCCCAATACTGACGGACCGGGTCACTAGTTACGAGCAGTACTTC.

This chain uses TRBV6-6 with TRBJ1-1; TRBD1 might be the D (6 bases). Trimming removed 4 bases at V and 4 bases at J, with 10 bases between. Germline values: CDR1 MNHNY, CDR2 SVGAGI (reference sequence). This CDR3 is built from 13 residues. The CDR3 nucleotides are TGTGCCAGCAGTTCCACAGGGAGCACTGAAGCTTTCTTT. Translation gives CASSSTGSTEAFF.

This sequence joins TRBV25-1 and TRBJ1-4; 7 nucleotides agree with TRBD1. Germline V gene lookup returns CDR1 MGHDK and CDR2 SYGVNS. This CDR3 is built from 15 residues. Germline trimming cut 3 bases from V and 6 bases from J; bases unmatched to any gene: 7. CDR3 sequence (DNA): TGTGCCAGCAGTGAGCCGACAGGGTCATATGAAAAACTGTTTTTT. Protein product: CASSEPTGSYEKLFF.

The gene calls are TRBV28 and TRBJ1-1; D might be TRBD1 (6 bases). Trimming pared 6 bases from V and 2 bases from J, leaving 16 bases between. The CDR3 contains 15 residues. Germline V gene sequence: CDR1 MDHEN, CDR2 SYDVKM. In DNA, the CDR3 is TGTGCCAGCAGCTGGGCGGGGGCGGTTAACACTGAAGCTTTCTTT. It yields the protein CASSWAGAVNTEAFF.

The V gene is TRBV28, the J gene TRBJ1-5; 11 bases agree with TRBD1. Germline V lookup: CDR1 MDHEN, CDR2 SYDVKM. This CDR3 region has 18 residues. V lost 6 bases, J lost 0 bases, and 10 bases stayed unmatched. The CDR3 nucleotides are TGTGCCAGCAGGACACCCGGGACAGGGGGTTATAGCAATCAGCCCCAGCATTTT. Translation gives CASRTPGTGGYSNQPQHF.

This chain joins TRBV6-5 and TRBJ1-6, with D perhaps TRBD1 (5 bases). Trimming removed 0 bases from V and 8 bases from J, with 8 bases in between. CDR1 MNHEY and CDR2 SVGAGI come from the germline V gene. This CDR3 region has 14 residues. The CDR3 loop is CASSYSLQDSPLHF. CDR3 nucleotide sequence: TGTGCCAGCAGTTACTCTCTACAGGATTCACCCCTCCACTTT.

About this clone itself: This sample also contains other DNA sequences that code for the same CDR3. V is TRBV28 and J is TRBJ1-5, with 7 bases matching TRBD1. This CDR3 spans 14 amino acids. Germline V lookup: CDR1 MDHEN, CDR2 SYDVKM. Trimming cost V 2 bases and J 7 bases; bases outside gene matches: 5. The CDR3 spells CASSLRQGNQPQHF. CDR3 coding DNA: TGTGCCAGCAGTTTAAGACAGGGTAACCAGCCCCAGCATTTT.

Here the CDR3 reads CASSFRDRQAFF. The CDR3 nucleotides are TGTGCCAGCAGCTTCCGGGACAGACAAGCTTTCTTT. J is TRBJ1-1 and V is TRBV11-3; TRBD1 matches at 7 bases. Germline CDR1 is SGHNT and CDR2 is YENEEA. The length of the CDR3 is 12 residues. The J segment lost 9 bases and the V segment lost 3 bases, leaving 4 bases of the junction unmatched.

J is TRBJ1-1 and V is TRBV12-3 or TRBV12-4; the match to TRBD1 covers 9 bases. The CDR3 is made up of 13 amino acids. Trimming at V came to 6 bases and at J to 5 bases, leaving 4 bases not matched to a gene. The CDR3 DNA is TGTGCCAGCAGGACAGGGGGGGATACTGAAGCTTTCTTT. This gives the protein CASRTGGDTEAFF.

The V and J genes are TRBV2 and TRBJ2-2, with 8 bases aligning to TRBD1. With 4 bases clipped from V and 4 bases from J, the junction kept 5 bases outside the gene matches. This CDR3 is built from 15 residues. Germline CDR1 is SNHLY and CDR2 is FYNNEI. The CDR3 nucleotides are TGTGCCAGCAGTGTCGGACAGGGCCTCACCGGGGAGCTGTTTTTT. Translated, it gives CASSVGQGLTGELFF.

This chain connects TRBV2 to TRBJ2-7; unclear D gene. The V and J ends lost 6 bases and 2 bases respectively, with 5 bases between them. Per germline, CDR1 SNHLY and CDR2 FYNNEI. The CDR3 loop spans 11 amino acids. CDR3 DNA: TGTGCCAGCAGCTCGGCCTACGAGCAGTACTTC. Translated: CASSSAYEQYF.

Notes on this clone: At one boundary the junction diverges from the germline segment, which might be a read error. The genes are TRBV29-1 and TRBJ1-1, with 8 nucleotides matching TRBD1. The germline V gene has CDR1 SQVTM and CDR2 ANQGSEA. The CDR3 length is 12 residues. CDR3 in amino acids: CSFDRGNTEAFF. The CDR3 DNA reads as TGCAGCTTTGACAGGGGAAACACTGAAGCTTTCTTT.

The chain recombines TRBV27 with TRBJ2-2; D might be TRBD2 (5 bases). The V end lost 1 base, the J end lost 0 bases, and 9 bases lay between the germline ends. The germline V gene has CDR1 MNHEY and CDR2 SMNVEV (reference sequence). The CDR3 is made up of 16 amino acids. DNA of the CDR3: TGTGCCAGCAGTTTATTGAGGGCCCCGAACACCGGGGAGCTGTTTTTT. It is translated as CASSLLRAPNTGELFF.

The chain carries TRBV7-3 and TRBJ2-7, with TRBD2 matching over 9 bases. Germline-derived CDR1 and CDR2 are SGHTA and FQGTGA. The CDR3 loop spans 15 amino acids. With V trimmed by 5 bases and J by 1 base, 6 bases remained unmatched. The CDR3 DNA reads TGTGCCAGCAGCCCCGGACTAGCGACTTCCTACGAGCAGTACTTC. Protein: CASSPGLATSYEQYF.

The chain joins TRBV7-3 to TRBJ1-3; 7 bases agree with TRBD1. This CDR3 region has 15 residues. With V trimmed by 0 bases and J by 4 bases, 3 bases remained unmatched. The V gene's germline CDR1 is SGHTA and CDR2 FQGTGA. CDR3 in DNA: TGTGCCAGCAGCTTAACAGGGGGCTGGGGAAACACCATATATTTT. Its translation is CASSLTGGWGNTIYF.

Only a few counts were recorded for this clone. The genes are TRBV10-3 and TRBJ1-2, with 7 bases aligning to TRBD1. The V segment lost 2 bases and the J segment 7 bases; nucleotides outside the gene matches: 4. The CDR3 runs 13 residues. From germline, CDR1 is ENHRY and CDR2 SYGVKD. CDR3 amino acids: CAISETGEAGYTF. The CDR3 nucleotides read TGTGCCATCAGTGAGACAGGGGAAGCTGGCTACACCTTC.

The chain employs TRBV10-3 and TRBJ1-1; TRBD1 is a possible D gene (6 bases). The CDR3 covers 14 residues. Germline CDR1 reads ENHRY; CDR2 reads SYGVKD. Trimming pared 6 bases from V and 8 bases from J, leaving 19 bases between. The CDR3 region is CAISPGTTFGEAFF. The CDR3 DNA is TGTGCCATCAGCCCCGGGACAACTTTCGGGGAAGCTTTCTTT.

V gene TRBV2 combines with J gene TRBJ1-3, with D tentatively TRBD1 (6 bases). CDR1 is SNHLY, CDR2 FYNNEI, per germline. The CDR3 extends over 16 amino acids. The V end was cut by 3 bases, the J end by 0 bases, with 12 bases between. The CDR3 DNA reads TGTGCCAGCAGTGAGGAACAGGGTAACTCTGGAAACACCATATATTTT. Protein sequence: CASSEEQGNSGNTIYF.

CDR3 amino acids: CASSYSFGGKGETDTQYF. The CDR3, as DNA: TGTGCCAGCAGCTATAGTTTTGGCGGGAAAGGGGAGACAGATACGCAGTATTTT. The rearrangement joins TRBV7-8 to TRBJ2-3; TRBD2 might be the D (6 bases). Looked up from germline, CDR1 is SGHVS and CDR2 is FQNEAQ. V was clipped by 4 bases and J by 3 bases, with 23 bases between them. The length of the CDR3 is 18 residues.